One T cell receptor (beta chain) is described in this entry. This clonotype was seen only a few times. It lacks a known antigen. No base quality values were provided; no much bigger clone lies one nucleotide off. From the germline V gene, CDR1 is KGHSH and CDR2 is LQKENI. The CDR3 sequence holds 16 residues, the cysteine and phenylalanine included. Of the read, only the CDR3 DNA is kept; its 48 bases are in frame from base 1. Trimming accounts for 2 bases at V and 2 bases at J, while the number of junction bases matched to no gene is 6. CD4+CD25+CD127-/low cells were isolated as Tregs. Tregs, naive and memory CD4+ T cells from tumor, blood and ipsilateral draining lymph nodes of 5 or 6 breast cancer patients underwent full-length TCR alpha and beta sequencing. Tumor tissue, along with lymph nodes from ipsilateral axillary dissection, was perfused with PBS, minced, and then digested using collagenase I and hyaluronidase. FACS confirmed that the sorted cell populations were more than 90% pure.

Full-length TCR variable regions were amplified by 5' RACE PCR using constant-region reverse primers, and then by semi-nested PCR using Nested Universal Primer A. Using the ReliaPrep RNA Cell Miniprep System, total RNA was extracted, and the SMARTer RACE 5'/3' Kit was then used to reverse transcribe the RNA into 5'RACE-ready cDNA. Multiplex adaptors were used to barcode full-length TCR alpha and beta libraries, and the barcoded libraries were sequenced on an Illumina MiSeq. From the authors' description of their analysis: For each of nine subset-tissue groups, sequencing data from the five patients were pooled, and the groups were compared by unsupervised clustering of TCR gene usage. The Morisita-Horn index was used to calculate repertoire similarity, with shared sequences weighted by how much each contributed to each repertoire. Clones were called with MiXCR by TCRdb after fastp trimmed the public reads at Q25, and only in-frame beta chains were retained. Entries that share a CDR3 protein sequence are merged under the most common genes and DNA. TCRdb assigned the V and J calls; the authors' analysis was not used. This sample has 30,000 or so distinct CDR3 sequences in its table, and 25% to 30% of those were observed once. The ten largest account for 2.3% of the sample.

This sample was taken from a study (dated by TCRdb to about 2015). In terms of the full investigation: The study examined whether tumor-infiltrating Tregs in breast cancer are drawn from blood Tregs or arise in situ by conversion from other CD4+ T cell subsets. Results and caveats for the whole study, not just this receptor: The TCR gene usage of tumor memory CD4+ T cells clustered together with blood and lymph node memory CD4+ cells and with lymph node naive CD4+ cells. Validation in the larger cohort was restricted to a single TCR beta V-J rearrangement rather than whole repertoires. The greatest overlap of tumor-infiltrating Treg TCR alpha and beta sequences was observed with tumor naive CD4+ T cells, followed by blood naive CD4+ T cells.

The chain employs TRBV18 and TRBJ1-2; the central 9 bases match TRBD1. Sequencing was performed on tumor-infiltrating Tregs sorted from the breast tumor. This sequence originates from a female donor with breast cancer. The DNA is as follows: TGTGCCAGCTCACCAGAGTGGACAGGGGAAAACTATGGCTACACCTTC. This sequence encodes CASSPEWTGENYGYTF.